Shown below are 26 T cell receptor beta chains from a single sample sequenced in a study of blood T cell repertoires in COVID-19. Profiled with immunoSEQ multiplex PCR; TCRdb holds only in-frame clones, not every one. The sample carries about 260,000 clones, more than 75% recorded once. Sequenced material: peripheral blood. The receptor set was obtained from a man in his forties or fifties with active or convalescent COVID-19.

The genes are TRBV2 and TRBJ2-3, with 9 nucleotides matching TRBD2. Losses at the gene ends were 4 bases for V and 1 base for J; bases not matched to a gene: 3. The germline gives CDR1 SNHLY, CDR2 FYNNEI. The CDR3 extends over 15 amino acids. The CDR3 protein is CASSGASGGTDTQYF. CDR3 DNA sequence: TGTGCCAGCAGTGGGGCTAGCGGGGGCACAGATACGCAGTATTTT.

The gene calls are TRBV7-9 and TRBJ1-2; D may be TRBD1 (5 bases). V was pared by 4 bases and J by 4 bases, with 10 bases between. This CDR3 comprises 13 residues. Germline V gene data show CDR1 as SEHNR and CDR2 as FQNEAQ (reference sequence). The CDR3 DNA is TGTGCCAGCAGCTCCGTCGGGGGCTATGGCTACACCTTC. Translating it yields CASSSVGGYGYTF.

V and J are TRBV5-5 and TRBJ2-5; 7 bases line up with TRBD2. Trimming took 4 bases from V and 2 from J; bases not matched to a gene: 8. The CDR3 has 15 amino acids. CDR1 is SGHKS, CDR2 YYEKEE, per germline (reference sequence). DNA for the CDR3: TGTGCCAGCAGCCATAGGGACTATAAACAAGAGACCCAGTACTTC. It is translated as CASSHRDYKQETQYF.

The chain is built from TRBV10-2 and TRBJ2-2, with a possible D match to TRBD1 (7 bases). V shed 5 bases and J shed 6 bases, with 10 bases lying between them. Germline values: CDR1 WSHSY, CDR2 SAAADI. CDR3 length: 13 residues. The CDR3 region is CASSFRGAGELFF. Written as DNA, the CDR3 is TGCGCCAGCAGTTTCAGGGGGGCCGGGGAGCTGTTTTTT.

The count of this clone is one. This chain connects TRBV24-1 to TRBJ1-4; 9 bases are shared with TRBD1. V lost 3 bases to trimming and J lost 5 bases; unmatched junction nucleotides: 6. The CDR3 runs to 16 residues. Germline V lookup: CDR1 KGHDR, CDR2 SFDVKD. This CDR3 reads CATSDPTGTGNEKLFF. CDR3 DNA sequence: TGTGCCACCAGTGATCCGACCGGGACAGGGAATGAAAAACTGTTTTTT.

This sequence joins TRBV28 and TRBJ2-7; 8 bases fit TRBD2. This CDR3 is built from 14 residues. Germline CDR1 reads MDHEN; CDR2 reads SYDVKM. Trimming took 7 bases from V and 2 from J; bases not matched to a gene: 7. The CDR3 nucleotides are TGTGCCAGCAAATCCCCGGGGGGGGCCTACGAGCAGTACTTC. This sequence encodes CASKSPGGAYEQYF.

V is TRBV25-1 and J is TRBJ2-3; 13 nucleotides align to TRBD2. V lost 1 base and J lost 7; bases outside the gene matches: 11. The length of the CDR3 is 18 residues. Germline values: CDR1 MGHDK, CDR2 SYGVNS. CDR3: CASSEFFGTSGNRHTQYF. CDR3 nucleotide sequence: TGTGCCAGCAGTGAATTCTTTGGGACTAGCGGGAATAGGCATACGCAGTATTTT. The full variable domain, in which reference TRBV25-1 and TRBJ2-3 provide the parts outside the CDR3, is EADIYQTPRYLVIGTGKKITLECSQTMGHDKMYWYQQDPGMELHLIHYSYGVNSTEKGDLSSESTVSRIRTEHFPLTLESARPSHTSQYLCASSEFFGTSGNRHTQYFGPGTRLTVL.

The V call is TRBV6-5, the J call TRBJ1-1; the D is unclear. V lost 8 bases and J lost 3, with 10 bases in between. The CDR3 is 12 residues long. Germline assignment: CDR1 MNHEY and CDR2 SVGAGI. The CDR3 sequence is CASYRGDTEAFF. CDR3 in DNA: TGTGCCAGCTACCGCGGGGACACTGAAGCTTTCTTT.

This chain links TRBV7-9 with TRBJ1-4; 7 bases match TRBD1. The CDR3 runs to 14 residues. Germline lookup yields CDR1 SEHNR and CDR2 FQNEAQ (reference sequence). V was clipped by 6 bases and J by 7 bases; unmatched bases: 8. CDR3 DNA: TGTGCCAGCAGTCACGACAGGGTGGCTGAAAAACTGTTTTTT. Encoded protein: CASSHDRVAEKLFF. Drawing the rest from reference TRBV7-9 and TRBJ1-4, the complete variable domain is DTGVSQNPRHKITKRGQNVTFRCDPISEHNRLYWYRQTLGQGPEFLTYFQNEAQLEKSRLLSDRFSAERPKGSFSTLEIQRTEQGDSAMYLCASSHDRVAEKLFFGSGTQLSVL.

The rearrangement links TRBV5-1 to TRBJ2-5, with TRBD2 matching 14 bases. The germline V gene has CDR1 SGHRS and CDR2 YFSETQ. Trimming cost V 3 bases and J 4 bases; bases outside gene matches: 8. This CDR3 comprises 17 residues. CDR3 DNA sequence: TGCGCCAGCAGCTCGGGACTAGCGGGAGAGATTAGAGAGACCCAGTACTTC. Protein sequence: CASSSGLAGEIRETQYF.

The chain has TRBV14 and TRBJ1-6, with D possibly being TRBD1 (5 bases). Germline CDR1 reads SGHDN; CDR2 reads FVKESK. The V end lost 2 bases, the J end lost 1 base, and 6 bases lay between the germline ends. The CDR3 sequence is 15 residues long. The CDR3 DNA is TGTGCCAGCAGCCAACAGGGATCCTATAATTCACCCCTCCACTTT. This gives the protein CASSQQGSYNSPLHF.

The chain joins TRBV5-6 to TRBJ1-2, with TRBD1 as a possible D gene (5 bases). The CDR3 covers 16 residues. V was clipped by 0 bases and J by 3 bases, with 15 bases between them. The V gene's germline CDR1 is SGHDT and CDR2 YYEEEE. CDR3 in DNA: TGTGCCAGCAGCTTGGCCGGCGGGGCCGTAGACTATGGCTACACCTTC. Translation: CASSLAGGAVDYGYTF.

About this clone itself: Other nucleotide sequences in the sample specify the same CDR3. The chain recombines TRBV11-3 with TRBJ1-1; D call uncertain. CDR3 length equals 14 residues. Trimming removed 0 bases at V and 1 base at J, with 6 bases between. CDR1 SGHNT and CDR2 YENEEA come from the germline V gene. CDR3 DNA: TGTGCCAGCAGCTTAGATCCCCGGAACACTGAAGCTTTCTTT. As protein: CASSLDPRNTEAFF.

This CDR3 reads CASSSRQGSSYEQYF. The CDR3 region has the DNA TGTGCCAGCAGCTCCCGACAGGGCAGCTCCTACGAGCAGTACTTC. The rearrangement uses TRBV11-2 and TRBJ2-7; 7 bases are shared with TRBD1. The CDR3 extends over 15 amino acids. V was pared by 4 bases and J by 0 bases, with 6 bases of the junction left unmatched. CDR1 is SGHAT and CDR2 is FQNNGV in the germline V gene.

In its sample, this clone was seen many times. This chain joins TRBV11-2 and TRBJ1-3, with a possible D match to TRBD1 (6 bases). Germline CDR1 is SGHAT and CDR2 is FQNNGV. Trimming pared 6 bases from V and 2 bases from J, leaving 11 bases between. This CDR3 is 14 amino acids long. CDR3 loop: CASRSGQTGNTIYF. CDR3 sequence (DNA): TGTGCCAGCAGATCCGGACAGACTGGAAACACCATATATTTT.

J is TRBJ2-5 and V is TRBV6-5, with 8 bases fitting TRBD2. The CDR3 consists of 14 residues. V gave up 4 bases and J gave up 6 bases; unmatched junction bases: 7. Per the germline V gene, CDR1 is MNHEY and CDR2 is SVGAGI. CDR3 nucleotide sequence: TGTGCCAGCAGTTCCGGGGGGGGCGCGAAGACCCAGTACTTC. This gives the protein CASSSGGGAKTQYF.

The chain couples TRBV18 to TRBJ1-4, with D uncertain. CDR1 is KGHSH and CDR2 is LQKENI in the germline V gene. V lost 3 bases and J lost 4, with 9 bases in between. The CDR3 is made up of 14 amino acids. In DNA, the CDR3 is TGTGCCAGCTCACCGGGAGGGATTAATGAAAAACTGTTTTTT. This translates into CASSPGGINEKLFF.

The gene calls are TRBV2 and TRBJ1-2; D is possibly TRBD1 (5 bases). The CDR3 runs 14 residues. The ends were cut back, 1 base at V and 11 bases at J, with 17 bases in the middle. The germline V gene encodes CDR1 SNHLY and CDR2 FYNNEI. The CDR3 bases are TGTGCCAGCAGTGAAGAGGCAGGGCGCTACCAGTACACCTTC. Encoded protein: CASSEEAGRYQYTF.

This clone was counted only a few times. The chain recombines TRBV5-1 with TRBJ1-2, with TRBD1 matching over 7 bases. This CDR3 is built from 13 residues. Germline V gene sequence: CDR1 SGHRS, CDR2 YFSETQ. V was pared by 4 bases and J by 4 bases, with 4 bases of the junction left unmatched. CDR3 residues: CASSRDSTYGYTF. The CDR3 DNA reads TGCGCCAGCAGCCGGGACAGCACCTATGGCTACACCTTC.

The V gene is TRBV7-2, the J gene TRBJ2-3; D is undetermined. This CDR3 spans 12 amino acids. The V and J ends lost 5 bases and 9 bases respectively, with 12 bases between them. CDR1 is SGHTA and CDR2 is FQGNSA in the germline V gene. This chain's CDR3 is CASSPNQVTQYF. In DNA form, the CDR3 reads TGTGCCAGCAGCCCCAACCAGGTCACGCAGTATTTT. The full variable domain, rest sourced from reference TRBV7-2 and TRBJ2-3, is GAGVSQSPSNKVTEKGKDVELRCDPISGHTALYWYRQSLGQGLEFLIYFQGNSAPDKSGLPSDRFSAERTGGSVSTLTIQRTQQEDSAVYLCASSPNQVTQYFGPGTRLTVL.

About this clone: In the same sample, other DNA sequences code for this CDR3. The V and J genes are TRBV28 and TRBJ1-1; TRBD1 aligns across 7 bases. In germline, CDR1 is MDHEN, CDR2 SYDVKM. Trimming cost V 5 bases and J 0 bases; bases outside gene matches: 6. This CDR3 is 15 amino acids long. DNA for the CDR3: TGTGCCAGCAGTCCAAGGACAGGAGTGAACACTGAAGCTTTCTTT. Its translation: CASSPRTGVNTEAFF.

The J gene is TRBJ2-7, the V gene TRBV30; TRBD1 agrees at 7 bases. V trimming: 2 bases; J trimming: 5 bases; junction bases outside the gene matches: 3. The CDR3 length is 12 residues. Germline CDR1 is GTSNPN and CDR2 is SVGIG (reference sequence). CDR3: CAWSQTGHEQYF. CDR3 in DNA: TGTGCCTGGAGTCAGACAGGGCACGAGCAGTACTTC.

As concerns this clone: Compared with germline, one end of the junction differs, possibly owing to a read error. The rearrangement links TRBV7-2 to TRBJ1-3; 9 bases are a match to TRBD1. Germline V CDR1 and CDR2: SGHTA, FQGNSA. The CDR3 consists of 14 residues. Here the CDR3 reads CASSAQGAGNTIYF. CDR3 nucleotides: TGTGCCAGCAGCGCACAGGGGGCTGGGAACACCATATATTTT.

The rearrangement joins TRBV11-2 to TRBJ2-1; TRBD2 aligns across 11 bases. Germline V gives CDR1 SGHAT, CDR2 FQNNGV. Unmatched junction bases numbered 13, after V lost 4 bases and J lost 2 bases. This CDR3 region has 19 residues. CDR3 amino acids: CASSSGLAVEGSPYNEQFF. CDR3 sequence (DNA): TGTGCCAGCAGCTCGGGACTAGCGGTAGAAGGGTCCCCCTACAATGAGCAGTTCTTC.

This rearrangement joins TRBV6-5 to TRBJ1-5, with 7 positions matching TRBD1. CDR3 length: 15 residues. V dropped 5 bases and J dropped 7; count of bases not matched to a gene: 11. CDR1 and CDR2 from the germline V gene are MNHEY and SVGAGI. The CDR3 is CASSRTTGLKQPQHF. In DNA, the CDR3 is TGTGCCAGCAGTAGAACGACAGGGTTAAAACAGCCCCAGCATTTT.

This rearrangement joins TRBV4-2 to TRBJ2-7, with D tentatively TRBD1 (6 bases). CDR1 and CDR2 from the germline V gene are LGHNA and YNFKEQ. This CDR3 has 15 amino acids. V was shortened by 0 bases and J by 2 bases, with 11 bases between the two germline ends. The CDR3 bases are TGTGCCAGCAGCCAAGATACGGGGACAACCTACGAGCAGTACTTC. This sequence encodes CASSQDTGTTYEQYF.